This passage covers 24 T cell receptor beta chains from one sample sequenced in a study of T-cell reconstitution after alpha-beta-depleted transplantation in children. This sample's TCRbeta library carried unique molecular identifier barcodes. Each CDR3 protein is one row after TCRdb ran MiXCR on the PCR reads. The data contain approximately 350,000 distinct CDR3 sequences, over 9% of them singletons. The specimen comprised PBMCs from the stem cell graft donor, sampled from the stem cell graft. The receptors here all came from a human donor who donated a stem cell graft to a child with acute lymphoblastic leukemia.

The chain has TRBV5-5 and TRBJ2-1; possibly TRBD2 for D (6 bases). The germline V and J ends were trimmed by 0 bases and 7 bases, with 17 bases remaining between them. The CDR3 sequence is 16 residues long. Germline V gene sequence: CDR1 SGHKS, CDR2 YYEKEE (reference sequence). As DNA, the CDR3 is TGTGCCAGCAGCTTGGGTACGGGAGACCCAAGGAATGAGCAGTTCTTC. Translation: CASSLGTGDPRNEQFF.

In this sample, this clonotype turned up a few times. The chain links TRBV27 to TRBJ2-5; 10 bases line up with TRBD1. Losses at the gene ends were 1 base for V and 5 bases for J; bases not matched to a gene: 4. Germline CDR1 MNHEY, CDR2 SMNVEV (reference sequence). CDR3 length: 15 residues. This CDR3 reads CASSLWDRGMETQYF. CDR3 nucleotide sequence: TGTGCCAGCAGTTTATGGGACAGGGGTATGGAGACCCAGTACTTC.

The rearrangement links TRBV28 to TRBJ2-7, with D perhaps TRBD1 (6 bases). Trimming took 3 bases from V and 0 from J, leaving 12 bases between them. The CDR3 runs 15 residues. Germline assignment: CDR1 MDHEN and CDR2 SYDVKM. This CDR3 reads CASSFAIRGSYEQYF. Written as DNA, the CDR3 is TGTGCCAGCAGTTTTGCCATCAGGGGCTCCTACGAGCAGTACTTC.

This clonotype was found many times. This chain connects TRBV27 to TRBJ2-6; D is undetermined. Germline V CDR1 and CDR2: MNHEY, SMNVEV (reference sequence). The ends were cut back, 4 bases at V and 0 bases at J, with 13 bases in the middle. The CDR3 contains 17 residues. CDR3 protein: CASSSPGRPSGANVLTF. As DNA, the CDR3 is TGTGCCAGCAGTTCCCCAGGACGGCCCTCTGGGGCCAACGTCCTGACTTTC.

CDR3 sequence (DNA): TGTGCCAGCAGCTTAGATCGAGGGGGTGCCTCCTACAATGAGCAGTTCTTC. Its protein is CASSLDRGGASYNEQFF. The rearrangement joins TRBV11-2 to TRBJ2-1; maybe TRBD1 (6 bases). V dropped 0 bases and J dropped 0 bases, with 12 bases sitting between them. The CDR3 totals 17 residues. Germline CDR1 is SGHAT and CDR2 is FQNNGV.

In its sample, this clonotype was seen many times. Here the CDR3 DNA reads TGCGCCAGCAGCCCGAGCCCGGGACAGCTATACTACGAGCAGTACTTC. Translated, it gives CASSPSPGQLYYEQYF. The chain recombines TRBV5-1 with TRBJ2-7; 7 nucleotides agree with TRBD1. V shed 4 bases and J 3 bases; nucleotides not matched to a gene: 13. The germline V gene has CDR1 SGHRS and CDR2 YFSETQ. This CDR3 is built from 16 residues.

On this clonotype: Because it lacks the conserved phenylalanine or tryptophan at the end, this CDR3 is likely a read error. V gene TRBV7-2 combines with J gene TRBJ2-7; 9 nucleotides line up with TRBD2. The CDR3 length is 15 residues. V dropped 1 base and J dropped 3; count of bases not matched to a gene: 4. The germline CDR1 and CDR2 sequences are SGHTA and FQGNSA. The CDR3 region is CASSLEAGGIYEQYL. The CDR3 DNA reads TGTGCCAGCAGCTTAGAAGCGGGAGGAATCTACGAGCAGTACTTA.

This chain's CDR3 is CASSYSEGINQPQHF. The CDR3 DNA sequence: TGTGCCAGCAGTTACTCAGAGGGAATCAATCAGCCCCAGCATTTT. The chain uses TRBV6-5 and TRBJ1-5, with unresolved D. The CDR3 covers 15 residues. Looked up from germline, CDR1 is MNHEY and CDR2 is SVGAGI. The V end lost 0 bases, the J end lost 3 bases, and 9 bases lay between the germline ends.

The chain links TRBV4-3 to TRBJ2-5; D gene unclear. The germline gives CDR1 LGHNA, CDR2 YSLEER. The V gene lost 0 bases and the J gene lost 5 bases, with 7 bases spanning the gap. The CDR3 length is 13 residues. Here the CDR3 DNA reads TGCGCCAGCAGCCAAGATAGTGGGGAGACCCAGTACTTC. It translates to CASSQDSGETQYF.

This chain connects TRBV20-1 to TRBJ2-7; D possibly uses TRBD1 or TRBD2 (5 bases each). The CDR3 contains 13 residues. The germline CDR1 and CDR2 sequences are DFQATT and SNEGSKA (reference sequence). V lost 6 bases, J lost 2 bases, and 14 bases lay in between. The CDR3 bases are TGCAGTGCAAAGGGGCTAGCCACCTACGAGCAGTACTTC. It is translated as CSAKGLATYEQYF.

This clonotype was found a few times. The chain uses TRBV9 and TRBJ2-4; no clear D. CDR3 size: 15 residues. Germline values: CDR1 SGDLS, CDR2 YYNGEE. Between the trimmed V and J ends, which lost 2 bases and 2 bases, there was a span of 11 bases. Here the CDR3 DNA reads TGTGCCAGCAGCGTTACCGACGGGTCCAAAAACATTCAGTACTTC. Its protein product is CASSVTDGSKNIQYF. Looking up the rest from reference TRBV9 and TRBJ2-4 gives the full variable domain: DSGVTQTPKHLITATGQRVTLRCSPRSGDLSVYWYQQSLDQGLQFLIQYYNGEERAKGNILERFSAQQFPDLHSELNLSSLELGDSALYFCASSVTDGSKNIQYFGAGTRLSVL.

This clonotype was detected ten times or more. V usage is TRBV20-1 and J usage is TRBJ2-3, with D tentatively TRBD2 (6 bases). V lost 1 base to trimming and J lost 2 bases, with 13 bases between them. The CDR3 spans 15 residues. The V gene's germline CDR1 is DFQATT and CDR2 SNEGSKA (reference sequence). CDR3 loop: CSARVLAGFTDTQYF. DNA for the CDR3: TGCAGTGCTAGAGTACTAGCCGGATTCACAGATACGCAGTATTTT.

This clonotype was found a few times. The V call is TRBV12-3 or TRBV12-4, the J call TRBJ2-7; 9 bases map to TRBD1. CDR3 length: 16 residues. V was clipped by 6 bases and J by 2 bases; unmatched bases: 11. CDR3 nucleotides: TGTGCCAGCAGCCCGGGGGTGGGACAGGGAACCTACGAGCAGTACTTC. Protein: CASSPGVGQGTYEQYF.

This clonotype has more than one count but fewer than ten. The V and J genes are TRBV28 and TRBJ2-2; D gene uncertain. Between the trimmed V and J ends, which lost 5 bases and 4 bases, there was a span of 20 bases. This CDR3 is built from 17 residues. Germline CDR1 and CDR2: MDHEN and SYDVKM. Here the CDR3 DNA reads TGTGCCAGCAGTCCGGGTCCGATCTATATGAGCACCGGGGAGCTGTTTTTT. Translated: CASSPGPIYMSTGELFF.

The table lists this clonotype with many counts. This chain links TRBV12-3 or TRBV12-4 with TRBJ2-7; 9 positions agree with TRBD2. The CDR3 loop spans 15 amino acids. V gave up 5 bases and J gave up 5 bases; unmatched junction bases: 10. The CDR3: CASSPLAGGPHEQYF. The DNA for the CDR3 is TGTGCCAGCAGTCCGCTGGCGGGAGGGCCCCACGAGCAGTACTTC.

This clonotype was detected a few times. The chain uses TRBV7-2 and TRBJ2-5, with D possibly being TRBD2 (5 bases). Germline loops: CDR1 SGHTA, CDR2 FQGNSA. Deletions cut 5 bases from V and 3 bases from J, with 16 bases between. There are 15 residues in the CDR3. The CDR3 DNA reads as TGTGCCAGCAGCCCCCTAACCCGACTAAAAGAGACCCAGTACTTC. Protein sequence: CASSPLTRLKETQYF.

This clonotype showed up just a few times. V is TRBV7-6 and J is TRBJ2-7, with D tentatively TRBD2 (6 bases). The CDR3 is made up of 16 amino acids. Germline-derived CDR1 and CDR2 are SGHVS and FNYEAQ. V was clipped by 1 base and J by 0 bases, with 13 bases between them. In DNA form, the CDR3 reads TGTGCCAGCAGCTTAGAGGCGGGACTTAACTCCTACGAGCAGTACTTC. Protein: CASSLEAGLNSYEQYF.

This clonotype was counted only a few times. This chain links TRBV4-2 with TRBJ2-7, with TRBD2 matching 10 bases. Germline lookup yields CDR1 LGHNA and CDR2 YNFKEQ. This CDR3 contains 16 residues. V trimming: 2 bases; J trimming: 2 bases; junction bases outside the gene matches: 6. CDR3 bases: TGTGCCAGCAGCCAAACCGGGACTAGCGTTACCTACGAGCAGTACTTC. It is translated as CASSQTGTSVTYEQYF.

The J gene is TRBJ1-2, the V gene TRBV5-1; 9 nucleotides agree with TRBD1. This CDR3 spans 13 amino acids. With 3 bases clipped from V and 7 bases from J, the junction kept 4 bases outside the gene matches. Germline V lookup: CDR1 SGHRS, CDR2 YFSETQ. The CDR3 spells CASSWDRETGYTF. CDR3 DNA: TGCGCCAGCAGCTGGGACAGGGAGACTGGCTACACCTTC.

The J gene is TRBJ1-1, the V gene TRBV14; 11 nucleotides line up with TRBD1. Germline CDR1 and CDR2: SGHDN and FVKESK. V dropped 2 bases and J dropped 3; count of bases not matched to a gene: 5. The CDR3 covers 16 residues. The CDR3 here is CASSQSMGQGDTEAFF. The CDR3 nucleotides are TGTGCCAGCAGCCAAAGCATGGGACAGGGGGACACTGAAGCTTTCTTT.

This clonotype was seen ten or more times. The chain carries TRBV4-3 and TRBJ1-1, with no clear D. The CDR3 has 14 residues. The ends were cut back, 0 bases at V and 10 bases at J, with 15 bases in the middle. Germline V CDR1 and CDR2: LGHNA, YSLEER. CDR3 in DNA: TGCGCCAGCAGCCAAGACACGGGGAAGGGTGTAGCTTTCTTT. Translation gives CASSQDTGKGVAFF.

This clonotype was seen repeatedly, ten times or more. J is TRBJ2-1 and V is TRBV10-3; D may be TRBD1 (6 bases). Germline CDR1 ENHRY, CDR2 SYGVKD. V gave up 8 bases and J gave up 4 bases, with 15 bases separating them. The CDR3 loop spans 14 amino acids. The CDR3 coding sequence is TGTGCCATCGGTAGGCAGGGGCCGTACAATGAGCAGTTCTTC. This translates into CAIGRQGPYNEQFF.

This clonotype was counted only a few times. The chain uses TRBV5-5 and TRBJ1-2; tentative D call: TRBD1 (5 bases). This CDR3 comprises 15 residues. The V gene lost 4 bases and the J gene lost 0 bases, with 13 bases spanning the gap. The germline CDR1 and CDR2 sequences are SGHKS and YYEKEE (reference sequence). This CDR3 reads CASSRGRGPNYGYTF. The CDR3 coding sequence is TGTGCCAGCAGCCGAGGACGGGGCCCTAACTATGGCTACACCTTC.

The chain employs TRBV12-3 or TRBV12-4 and TRBJ2-1; 14 bases match TRBD2. Germline trimming cut 5 bases from V and 9 bases from J; bases unmatched to any gene: 6. There are 15 residues in the CDR3. This CDR3 is CASSGLGLAGAEQFF. CDR3 coding DNA: TGTGCCAGCAGTGGCCTGGGACTAGCGGGAGCTGAGCAGTTCTTC.